A single sample gave rise to the 25 T cell receptor beta chains below, sequenced in a study of Graves' ophthalmopathy and Graves' hyperthyroidism. Amplified TCR beta CDR3 regions were obtained using RNA transcripts as template. A first-round RT-PCR used HTBI primers, followed by a second-round multiplex PCR. TCRdb re-derived calls from the multiplex PCR reads in MiXCR, one entry per CDR3 protein. The sample has around 590,000 distinct CDR3 sequences, 35% to 40% seen once. The source material was peripheral blood or thyroid tissue (not recorded which). The receptors derive from an adult man with Graves' hyperthyroidism.

A few counts support this clonotype. DNA for the CDR3: TGCGCCAGCAGCTTGTTAGCGCACCAGGGGGAGACCCAGTACTTC. It yields the protein CASSLLAHQGETQYF. The rearrangement links TRBV5-1 to TRBJ2-5; D possibly corresponds to TRBD1 (6 bases). Trimming removed 1 base at V and 5 bases at J, with 15 bases between. From germline, CDR1 is SGHRS and CDR2 YFSETQ. CDR3 length: 15 amino acids. Full variable domain (remainder filled in from reference TRBV5-1 and TRBJ2-5): KAGVTQTPRYLIKTRGQQVTLSCSPISGHRSVSWYQQTPGQGLQFLFEYFSETQRNKGNFPGRFSGRQFSNSRSEMNVSTLELGDSALYLCASSLLAHQGETQYFGPGTRLLVL.

This clonotype was observed many times. This chain uses TRBV11-2 with TRBJ1-1, with D unclear. V dropped 3 bases and J dropped 1 base, with 12 bases sitting between them. The germline V gene has CDR1 SGHAT and CDR2 FQNNGV. There are 15 residues in the CDR3. The CDR3 loop is CASSLEWASNTEAFF. The CDR3 DNA reads as TGTGCCAGCAGCTTGGAGTGGGCCTCGAACACTGAAGCTTTCTTT.

In this sample, this clonotype turned up many times. V usage is TRBV29-1 and J usage is TRBJ1-2; D perhaps matches TRBD1 (5 bases). Germline-derived CDR1 and CDR2 are SQVTM and ANQGSEA. Trimming stripped 5 bases from V and 4 bases from J, with 20 bases between. CDR3 length equals 15 residues. DNA of the CDR3: TGCAGCGTTTATACACGGGGTCATGGGGGCTATGGCTACACCTTC. Encoded protein: CSVYTRGHGGYGYTF.

This clonotype was recorded many times. The rearrangement links TRBV7-9 to TRBJ2-5; D not resolved. The CDR3 has 13 residues. V was pared by 1 base and J by 3 bases, with 6 bases between. The V gene's germline CDR1 is SEHNR and CDR2 FQNEAQ (reference sequence). The CDR3 DNA sequence: TGTGCCAGCAGCTTAGGACGGAAAGAGACCCAGTACTTC. Translated, it gives CASSLGRKETQYF.

Note on this clonotype: The germline gene is not matched at one end of the junction; a read error may be the cause. The V call is TRBV10-3, the J call TRBJ2-1, with D maybe TRBD2 (6 bases). Germline loops: CDR1 ENHRY, CDR2 SYGVKD. The CDR3 has 12 residues. CDR3 amino acids: CASSYSGDEQFF. DNA of the CDR3: TGTGCCAGCAGTTACTCGGGGGACGAGCAGTTCTTC.

This clonotype was seen ten or more times. The rearrangement links TRBV10-3 to TRBJ2-7; D ambiguous. The CDR3 contains 12 residues. Trimming shortened V by 6 bases and J by 1 base, and 7 bases separated the two germline ends. CDR1 and CDR2 from the germline V gene are ENHRY and SYGVKD. CDR3 bases: TGTGCCATCAGCCAACCTTCCTACGAGCAGTACTTC. Protein product: CAISQPSYEQYF.

Details on this clonotype: Lacking the conserved final phenylalanine or tryptophan, this CDR3 likely reflects a read error. The DNA is left out, because the CDR3 cannot be placed on it with certainty; the CDR3 is given as TCRdb lists it. V gene TRBV19 combines with J gene TRBJ2-7; whether TRBD1, the table's D call, matches the DNA was not checked. The CDR3 spans 8 residues, counting both ends. Germline-derived CDR1 and CDR2 are LNHDA and SQIVND (reference sequence). CDR3: CASSLTGT.

This clonotype was recorded a few times. The CDR3 region is CAWSVLGYEQYF. CDR3 DNA: TGTGCCTGGAGTGTATTGGGATACGAGCAGTACTTC. The chain links TRBV30 to TRBJ2-7; D not certain. The CDR3 totals 12 residues. With 0 bases removed from V and 4 bases from J, the gap between germline ends came to 7 bases. Germline CDR1 and CDR2: GTSNPN and SVGIG (reference sequence).

About this clonotype: The junction departs from germline at one end; a sequencing error may be responsible. V and J are TRBV7-9 and TRBJ2-7; weak D call: TRBD2 (6 bases). The CDR3 is 12 amino acids. The germline V gene has CDR1 SEHNR and CDR2 FQNEAQ (reference sequence). CDR3 sequence: CASASRGDVQYF. CDR3 in DNA: TGCGCCAGCGCGTCGCGCGGGGACGTTCAGTACTTC. Drawing the rest from reference TRBV7-9 and TRBJ2-7, the complete variable domain is DTGVSQNPRHKITKRGQNVTFRCDPISEHNRLYWYRQTLGQGPEFLTYFQNEAQLEKSRLLSDRFSAERPKGSFSTLEIQRTEQGDSAMYLCASASRGDVQYFGPGTRLTVT.

As for this clonotype: Possible read error: a much larger clone is one base away. The rearrangement joins TRBV5-4 to TRBJ1-1, with D possibly TRBD1 on 6 matching bases. The CDR3 is made up of 14 amino acids. Germline CDR1 and CDR2: SGHNT and YYREEE (reference sequence). The CDR3 spells CASSSQDRLTEASF. The CDR3 bases are TGTGCCAGCAGCTCTCAAGACAGGCTCACTGAAGCTTCCTTT.

This clonotype was found many times. The rearrangement uses TRBV10-3 and TRBJ1-3, with 8 nucleotides matching TRBD1. Germline V CDR1 and CDR2: ENHRY, SYGVKD. The CDR3 is made up of 14 amino acids. J gave up 10 bases and V 6 bases, and 11 bases lay outside the gene matches. The CDR3 here is CAIRPSQGGMTIYF. The CDR3 coding sequence is TGTGCCATCAGACCCTCACAGGGGGGGATGACCATATATTTT.

CDR3 in DNA: TGTGCCAGCAGCCATGAGGGGGGGCACAATGAGCAGTACTTC. This gives the protein CASSHEGGHNEQYF. The chain employs TRBV7-9 and TRBJ2-7; TRBD2 might be the D (7 bases). V lost 5 bases and J 7 bases, leaving 18 bases between the germline ends. This CDR3 contains 14 residues. Germline V gene sequence: CDR1 SEHNR, CDR2 FQNEAQ (reference sequence).

This clonotype has at least ten counts. The chain is built from TRBV6-5 and TRBJ2-5; D not certain. Per the germline V gene, CDR1 is MNHEY and CDR2 is SVGAGI. Trimming stripped 5 bases from V and 1 base from J, with 11 bases between. This CDR3 has 14 amino acids. The CDR3: CASSQDWAQETQYF. The CDR3 nucleotides read TGTGCCAGCAGTCAAGACTGGGCCCAAGAGACCCAGTACTTC.

A remark on this clonotype: A read error may be the cause here, since a much bigger clone is one base away. CDR3 sequence reads: CASSFKPLSTEAFF. DNA for the CDR3: TGTGCCAGCAGCTTCAAACCGCTGAGCACTGAAGCTTTCTTT. The chain recombines TRBV11-2 with TRBJ1-1; no clear D gene. Looked up from germline, CDR1 is SGHAT and CDR2 is FQNNGV. The ends were cut back, 3 bases at V and 4 bases at J, with 12 bases in the middle. CDR3 length equals 14 residues.

This clonotype has just one count. Given the absence of the conserved phenylalanine or tryptophan at the CDR3 end, a read error is likely. The limits of the CDR3 on the DNA are not certain, so only TCRdb's listed CDR3 is given. The J gene is TRBJ2-5, the V gene TRBV20-1; the D call in the table, TRBD2, was not verified against the DNA. Germline lookup yields CDR1 DFQATT and CDR2 SNEGSKA (reference sequence). The CDR3 sequence runs 9 residues, both termini included. The CDR3: CSAGGLAGV.

The gene calls are TRBV29-1 and TRBJ1-2, with D unclear. The CDR3 is 12 amino acids. Germline values: CDR1 SQVTM, CDR2 ANQGSEA. V was shortened by 7 bases and J by 4 bases, with 13 bases between the two germline ends. Written as DNA, the CDR3 is TGCAGCGCGGCTGGAAGGATCTATGGCTACACCTTC. Its translation: CSAAGRIYGYTF.

This clonotype has a single count. A read error is possible here, since a much larger clone lies one base away. The chain joins TRBV4-1 to TRBJ2-7; no clear D gene. V lost 1 base to trimming and J lost 6 bases, with 16 bases between them. Germline values: CDR1 MGHRA, CDR2 YSYEKL. The CDR3 spans 15 residues. The CDR3 region is CASSQVAGRTCEQYF. For the CDR3, the DNA is TGCGCCAGCAGCCAAGTGGCAGGAAGAACCTGCGAGCAGTACTTC.

The V call is TRBV20-1, the J call TRBJ2-7; D possibly corresponds to TRBD1 (5 bases). The germline V gene has CDR1 DFQATT and CDR2 SNEGSKA (reference sequence). V lost 6 bases to trimming and J lost 3 bases, with 12 bases between them. CDR3 length: 12 amino acids. The CDR3 is CSASVRGYEQYF. The CDR3 region has the DNA TGCAGTGCCAGCGTAAGGGGCTACGAGCAGTACTTC.

Many counts were recorded for this clonotype. This chain links TRBV7-9 with TRBJ1-1; maybe TRBD1 (5 bases). This CDR3 is built from 15 residues. V lost 0 bases to trimming and J lost 1 base, with 9 bases between them. CDR1 is SEHNR and CDR2 is FQNEAQ in the germline V gene (reference sequence). This chain's CDR3 is CASSLAPGGNTEAFF. The CDR3 DNA reads as TGTGCCAGCAGCTTAGCGCCGGGGGGGAACACTGAAGCTTTCTTT.

The rearrangement joins TRBV6-1 to TRBJ1-1; weak D call: TRBD1 (5 bases). CDR1 and CDR2 from the germline V gene are MNHNS and SASEGT. CDR3 length: 15 amino acids. Trimming removed 4 bases at V and 5 bases at J, with 17 bases between. The CDR3 DNA reads TGTGCCAGCAGTGTTTCAGGGAGAGAGGGGACTGAAGCTTTCTTT. Translation: CASSVSGREGTEAFF.

This chain links TRBV7-2 with TRBJ1-4, with D tentatively TRBD1 (6 bases). Deletions cut 1 base from V and 7 bases from J, with 10 bases between. This CDR3 contains 14 residues. Germline lookup yields CDR1 SGHTA and CDR2 FQGNSA. The CDR3 nucleotides read TGTGCCAGCAGCTTAGGGGGGCCCGGTGAAAAACTGTTTTTT. Amino acids: CASSLGGPGEKLFF.

This clonotype was seen at least ten times. CDR3 region: CSVEARAYEQYF. CDR3 coding DNA: TGCAGCGTTGAAGCCAGGGCCTACGAGCAGTACTTC. This chain links TRBV29-1 with TRBJ2-7; D is perhaps TRBD1 (5 bases). V was clipped by 1 base and J by 2 bases, with 6 bases between them. This CDR3 has 12 residues. The V gene's germline CDR1 is SQVTM and CDR2 ANQGSEA.

The chain employs TRBV7-8 and TRBJ1-1, with TRBD1 matching over 10 bases. Losses at the gene ends were 7 bases for V and 5 bases for J; bases not matched to a gene: 13. This CDR3 region has 16 residues. Germline assignment: CDR1 SGHVS and CDR2 FQNEAQ. DNA for the CDR3: TGTGCCAGCATCCAGACCGGGACAGGGGCTGTGACTGAAGCTTTCTTT. Amino acids: CASIQTGTGAVTEAFF.

The V call is TRBV15, the J call TRBJ2-5, with TRBD2 matching 7 bases. The junction had 12 bases not matched to a gene; V was cut back by 3 bases and J by 5 bases. Germline V gene lookup returns CDR1 LNHNV and CDR2 YYDKDF (reference sequence). CDR3 length equals 16 residues. The CDR3 reads CATSSYLAARSETQYF. CDR3 DNA: TGTGCCACCAGCAGTTATCTAGCGGCGCGATCGGAGACCCAGTACTTC.

This clonotype occurred many times. This chain links TRBV29-1 with TRBJ2-7; no definite D call. The CDR3 has 11 amino acids. Germline CDR1 and CDR2: SQVTM and ANQGSEA. V was pared by 4 bases and J by 5 bases, with 9 bases between. This CDR3 is CSVAHVDEQYF. Here the CDR3 DNA reads TGCAGCGTTGCTCATGTTGACGAGCAGTACTTC.